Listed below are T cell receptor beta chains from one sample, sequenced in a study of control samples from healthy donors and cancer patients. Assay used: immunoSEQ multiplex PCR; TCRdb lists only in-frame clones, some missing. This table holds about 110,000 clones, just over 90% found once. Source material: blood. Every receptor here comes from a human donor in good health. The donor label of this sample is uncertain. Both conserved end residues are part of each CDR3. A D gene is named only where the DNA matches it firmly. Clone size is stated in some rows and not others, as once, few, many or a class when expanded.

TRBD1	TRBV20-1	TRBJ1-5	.	TGCAGTGCTAGTCGGACAGGGAGGGATCAGCCCCAGCATTTT	CSASRTGRDQPQHF
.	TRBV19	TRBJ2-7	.	TGTGCCAGCACCGTCCACGCGGGCCAAACCTACGAGCAGTACTTC	CASTVHAGQTYEQYF
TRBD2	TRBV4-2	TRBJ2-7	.	TGTGCCAGCAACCAAGATCCGATCGGCGGGGGGTCCACGTACGAGCAGTACTTC	CASNQDPIGGGSTYEQYF
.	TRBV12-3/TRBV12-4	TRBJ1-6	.	TGTGCCAGCAGTGAACCAAATTCACCCCTCCACTTT	CASSEPNSPLHF
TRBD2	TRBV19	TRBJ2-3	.	TGTGCCAGTAGTAGGACTAGCGGGGGCCCTCGCACAGATACGCAGTATTTT	CASSRTSGGPRTDTQYF
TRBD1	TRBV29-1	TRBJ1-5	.	TGCAGCGTTACAGGGACAGAGGATCAGCCCCAGCATTTT	CSVTGTEDQPQHF
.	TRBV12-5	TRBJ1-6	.	TGTGCTAGTGGTATCGGTTATAATTCACCCCTCCACTTT	CASGIGYNSPLHF
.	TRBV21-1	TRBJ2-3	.	TGTGCCAGCACTCTACTGGGTACCTTAACAGATACGCAGTATTTT	CASTLLGTLTDTQYF
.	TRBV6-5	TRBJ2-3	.	TGTGCCAGCAGTTACGGACCCAACACAGATACGCAGTATTTT	CASSYGPNTDTQYF
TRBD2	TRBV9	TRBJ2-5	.	TGTGCCAGCAGCGGGCGGACTAGCGGGGGCCAAGAGACCCAGTACTTC	CASSGRTSGGQETQYF
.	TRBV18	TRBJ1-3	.	TGTGCCAGCTCCGTCAACAGGGACGGAAACACCATATATTTT	CASSVNRDGNTIYF
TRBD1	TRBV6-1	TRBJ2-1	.	TGTGCCAGCAGTGAAACAGGGGGCTCCTACAATGAGCAGTTCTTC	CASSETGGSYNEQFF
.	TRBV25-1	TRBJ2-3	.	TGTGCCAGCAGTGAGCCGACAGGCCCTAGCACAGATACGCAGTATTTT	CASSEPTGPSTDTQYF
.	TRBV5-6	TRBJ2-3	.	TGTGCCAGCAGCTTGGCGGGGGCAGATACGCAGTATTTT	CASSLAGADTQYF
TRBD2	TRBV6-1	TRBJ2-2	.	TGTGCCAGCAGTGAAGCGACGCGGGGGGGCAGAACCGGGGAGCTGTTTTTT	CASSEATRGGRTGELFF
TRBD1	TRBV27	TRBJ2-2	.	TGTGCCAGCAGTATCGGACAGGGACGGACCGGGGAGCTGTTTTTT	CASSIGQGRTGELFF
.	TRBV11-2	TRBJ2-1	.	TGTGCCAGCAGCTTAGCGGGGGTCCCCTACAATGAGCAGTTCTTC	CASSLAGVPYNEQFF
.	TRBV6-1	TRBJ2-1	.	TGTGCCAGCAGTGAAGCAGGGGGATCGCAGTTCTTC	CASSEAGGSQFF
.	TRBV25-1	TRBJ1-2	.	TGTGCCAGCAGTGGAAACAGGGATGGCTACACCTTC	CASSGNRDGYTF
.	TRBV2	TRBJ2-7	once	TGTGCCAGCAGAGCTGACAGGCTTGGGACCTACGAGCAGTACTTC	CASRADRLGTYEQYF
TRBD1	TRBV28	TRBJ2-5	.	TGTGCCAGCAGTACCGGACAGGGGGCTGCAGAGACCCAGTACTTC	CASSTGQGAAETQYF
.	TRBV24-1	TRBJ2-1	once	TGTGCCACCCAGGCAGGTCACAATGAGCAGTTCTTC	CATQAGHNEQFF
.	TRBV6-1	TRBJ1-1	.	TGTGCCAGCAGTGAATCGGAGCGTGGGAGACCTGAAGCTTTCTTT	CASSESERGRPEAFF
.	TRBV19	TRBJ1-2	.	TGTGCCAGTAGTATAGGAGGCGGCGGCTACACCTTC	CASSIGGGGYTF
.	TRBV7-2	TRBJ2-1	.	TGTGCCAGCAGCTTGAACTTCAACTCCTACAATGAGCAGTTCTTC	CASSLNFNSYNEQFF
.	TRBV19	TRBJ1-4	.	TGTGCCAGTAGTCGGACGGACAGATCTAATGAAAAACTGTTTTTT	CASSRTDRSNEKLFF
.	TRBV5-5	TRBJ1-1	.	TGTGCCAGCAGCTTGACCGGGAGGGGTGAAGCTTTCTTT	CASSLTGRGEAFF
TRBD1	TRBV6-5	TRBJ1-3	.	TGTGCCAGCAGGAAACAGGGGGAAGGAAACACCATATATTTT	CASRKQGEGNTIYF
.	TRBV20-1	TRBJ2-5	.	TGCAGTGCTAGTGGCAGGGGGGCCCAGTACTTC	CSASGRGAQYF
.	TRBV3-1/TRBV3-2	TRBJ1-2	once	TGTGCCAGCAGCCACCTAGGGCAGGATCCCTACTATGGCTACACCTTC	CASSHLGQDPYYGYTF
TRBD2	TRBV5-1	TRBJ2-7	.	TGCGCCAGCAGTAGCGGGGGGCCCTATTACGAGCAGTACTTC	CASSSGGPYYEQYF
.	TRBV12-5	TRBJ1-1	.	TGTGCTAGTGGCACGACGAGGGTACAAGCTTTCTTT	CASGTTRVQAFF